Listed here is a single TCR beta chain. CD8+ and CD4+ T cells from blood underwent TCR beta sequencing. The sample belongs to a study of CD8 T cells in Susac syndrome. As for the study in general: Each patient with Susac syndrome, at the time of blood draw, was therapy-naive, on corticosteroids, or on intravenous immunoglobulin alone.

The CDR3 has 15 residues. Trimming pared 1 base from V and 7 bases from J, leaving 16 bases between. Germline V lookup: CDR1 LNHNV, CDR2 YYDKDF (reference sequence). An amount of RNA that ranged from roughly 0.5 to 1 ug was reverse transcribed with random hexamers. An immunoSEQ multiplex PCR generated amplified TCR beta CDR3 products spanning 54 Vbeta and 13 Jbeta. TCRdb fed the immunoSEQ multiplex PCR reads into MiXCR, producing one record per CDR3 protein. This sample has roughly 180,000 distinct CDR3 sequences, with roughly 94% found just once. The clonotype originates from a human donor with Susac syndrome. The rearrangement uses TRBV15 and TRBJ1-1, with a weak D call TRBD1 (5 bases). The sequencing input was CD4+ T cells from PBMCs. The CDR3 spells CATSRVQGRVGEAFF. CDR3 sequence (DNA): TGTGCCACCAGCAGAGTTCAGGGAAGGGTTGGTGAAGCTTTCTTT.